The sequence of this T cell receptor beta chain was determined in a study of regulatory T cells in long-lasting Graves disease. This clonotype was detected only a few times. V was pared by 3 bases and J by 3 bases, with 13 bases between. The CDR3 extends over 15 amino acids. Investigators prepared the TCR beta libraries by applying iRepertoire HTBI primers and Arm-PCR of CDR3 regions. TCRdb re-called the multiplex PCR reads through MiXCR, storing one row per CDR3 protein. The table includes fewer than 450,000 distinct CDR3 sequences, about 15% detected once. Indicated time point: newly diagnosed GD, antithyroid drugs for less than 3 months. PBMCs provided the RNA from which the TCR library was made. These data were also reused for a study on T cells in Graves' hyperthyroidism and ophthalmopathy. From that report: Initially, a first-round RT-PCR of the TCR CDR3 employed the HTBI primer set.

The chain joins TRBV12-3 or TRBV12-4 to TRBJ2-3, with a weak D call TRBD2 (6 bases). This receptor was identified in a woman aged 35 to 49 with Graves disease. The material was peripheral blood mononuclear cells (PBMCs), obtained at new diagnosis, from a patient treated with antithyroid drugs. The CDR3 sequence is CASSFRRRATDTQYF. DNA for the CDR3: TGTGCCAGCAGTTTTCGCAGGAGGGCAACAGATACGCAGTATTTT.